The entry below gives a single T cell receptor (beta chain) sequence along with its context. The target antigen is unknown. This specimen comes from a study of T cell responses to AZD1222 COVID-19 vaccine. Study-wide findings and caveats: Donors skewed white British and female; clonal diversity was possibly underestimated. Sampling that yielded the repertoires occurred only after the peak T cell response. Spike-specific TCR repertoires showed rising breadth and depth after two AZD1222 doses. At study baseline, merely a handful of AZD1222 recipients were seropositive.

CDR1 and CDR2 from the germline V gene are SNHLY and FYNNEI. The CDR3 has 15 residues. With 1 base removed from V and 10 bases from J, the gap between germline ends came to 14 bases. Only in-frame clones appear in the TCRdb table, and some are missing; sequencing was by immunoSEQ multiplex PCR. The table includes around 130,000 clones, over 90% detected once. This TCR was sampled from an adult in good health. The sequenced sample was peripheral blood, obtained on day 0 of AZD1222 vaccination. This chain joins TRBV2 and TRBJ1-6; D is perhaps TRBD1 (5 bases). CDR3 sequence reads: CASSEGQTFRSPLHF. The CDR3 bases are TGTGCCAGCAGTGAAGGACAGACGTTTAGGTCACCCCTCCACTTT.